These 23 T cell receptor beta chains came from one sample sequenced in a study of CD8 T cells in Susac syndrome. Random-hexamer reverse transcription was applied to roughly 0.45 to 1 ug RNA. MiXCR was run by TCRdb on the immunoSEQ multiplex PCR reads, yielding one entry per CDR3 protein. The data show roughly 140,000 distinct CDR3 sequences, around 95% seen once. The specimen sequenced was CD4+ T cells from PBMCs. The receptor source for this set is a human donor with Susac syndrome.

This CDR3 is CSASGQGSEKLFF. CDR3 nucleotide sequence: TGCAGTGCCTCGGGACAGGGAAGTGAAAAACTGTTTTTT. The gene calls are TRBV20-1 and TRBJ1-4; TRBD1 matches at 9 bases. Germline V gene sequence: CDR1 DFQATT, CDR2 SNEGSKA (reference sequence). V lost 6 bases and J lost 7; bases outside the gene matches: 6. CDR3 size: 13 residues.

V and J are TRBV29-1 and TRBJ2-5, with TRBD1 identical over 8 bases. V shed 1 base and J 2 bases; nucleotides not matched to a gene: 6. Germline V lookup: CDR1 SQVTM, CDR2 ANQGSEA. The CDR3 covers 15 residues. The CDR3 coding sequence is TGCAGCGTTGAAGTAGGGGACAGGTGGCAAGAGACCCAGTACTTC. It yields the protein CSVEVGDRWQETQYF.

The CDR3 nucleotides read TGCAGTGCTATCCCCGGGGGGGGTCCCGGGGAGCTGTTTTTT. Residues: CSAIPGGGPGELFF. This chain connects TRBV20-1 to TRBJ2-2; TRBD2 aligns across 8 bases. V lost 4 bases to trimming and J lost 6 bases; unmatched junction nucleotides: 7. CDR3 length: 14 residues. Germline-derived CDR1 and CDR2 are DFQATT and SNEGSKA (reference sequence).

This clonotype was found once. The chain combines TRBV6-5 with TRBJ1-2, with D uncertain. The CDR3 loop spans 14 amino acids. Germline lookup yields CDR1 MNHEY and CDR2 SVGAGI. The V end lost 6 bases, the J end lost 0 bases, and 11 bases lay between the germline ends. For the CDR3, the DNA is TGTGCCAGCAGCAAGGTGGCAGCTAACTATGGCTACACCTTC. Translating gives CASSKVAANYGYTF.

The chain has TRBV3-1 and TRBJ2-5; the match to TRBD2 covers 8 bases. CDR1 and CDR2 (germline): LGHDT, YNNKEL (reference sequence). V was pared by 5 bases and J by 4 bases, with 3 bases of the junction left unmatched. This CDR3 contains 13 residues. The CDR3 sequence: CASSSTSVETQYF. The CDR3 region has the DNA TGTGCCAGCAGCTCGACTAGCGTAGAGACCCAGTACTTC.

This chain connects TRBV7-2 to TRBJ1-2; TRBD1 is a possible D gene (5 bases). Deletions cut 5 bases from V and 4 bases from J, with 14 bases between. The CDR3 runs to 14 residues. Germline V gives CDR1 SGHTA, CDR2 FQGNSA. Here the CDR3 DNA reads TGTGCCAGCAGCCCGTCGGGGGACGCCTATGGCTACACCTTC. It is translated as CASSPSGDAYGYTF.

The genes are TRBV12-3 or TRBV12-4 and TRBJ2-1; weak D call: TRBD2 (7 bases). The CDR3 spans 15 residues. Trimming removed 4 bases from V and 6 bases from J, with 16 bases in between. The CDR3 sequence: CASSSRGEGVNEQFF. In DNA form, the CDR3 reads TGTGCCAGCAGTTCACGCGGGGAGGGGGTCAATGAGCAGTTCTTC.

The chain is built from TRBV3-1 and TRBJ1-3; D not certain. This CDR3 is 13 amino acids long. Germline loops: CDR1 LGHDT, CDR2 YNNKEL (reference sequence). Trimming left V 0 bases short and J 4 bases short, with 4 bases between. The CDR3 region has the DNA TGTGCCAGCAGCCAAGAAAGGGGAAACACCATATATTTT. It is translated as CASSQERGNTIYF.

The genes are TRBV12-3 or TRBV12-4 and TRBJ2-5; maybe TRBD2 (6 bases). V lost 3 bases to trimming and J lost 4 bases, with 9 bases between them. This CDR3 region has 13 residues. CDR3 bases: TGTGCCAGCAGTTTTGCGGGGTCAGAGACCCAGTACTTC. As protein: CASSFAGSETQYF.

V is TRBV2 and J is TRBJ2-1; 7 bases match TRBD2. CDR1 is SNHLY and CDR2 is FYNNEI in the germline V gene. After removal of 2 bases from V and 6 bases from J, the junction contained 4 bases not matched to a gene. This CDR3 comprises 14 residues. CDR3 sequence reads: CASSERLAANEQFF. For the CDR3, the DNA is TGTGCCAGCAGTGAACGGCTAGCGGCCAATGAGCAGTTCTTC.

The chain carries TRBV27 and TRBJ1-1; tentatively, D is TRBD1 (6 bases). Germline CDR1 reads MNHEY; CDR2 reads SMNVEV (reference sequence). This CDR3 is 13 amino acids long. Trimming removed 4 bases at V and 7 bases at J, with 13 bases between. The CDR3 nucleotides read TGTGCCAGCAGTTCCACAGGGTCGGGTGAAGCTTTCTTT. Translating gives CASSSTGSGEAFF.

The chain carries TRBV20-1 and TRBJ1-2, with a tentative D call TRBD1 (6 bases). With 6 bases removed from V and 5 bases from J, the gap between germline ends came to 16 bases. The V gene's germline CDR1 is DFQATT and CDR2 SNEGSKA (reference sequence). CDR3 size: 13 residues. DNA for the CDR3: TGCAGTGCCTCCGGGACATTCCCTTATGGCTACACCTTC. It specifies CSASGTFPYGYTF.

The chain is built from TRBV19 and TRBJ1-1, with 8 bases matching TRBD1. V was pared by 5 bases and J by 6 bases, with 5 bases of the junction left unmatched. The germline V gene encodes CDR1 LNHDA and CDR2 SQIVND (reference sequence). The CDR3 has 13 amino acids. CDR3: CASSRQGTAEAFF. The CDR3 nucleotides are TGTGCCAGTAGTCGACAGGGGACCGCTGAAGCTTTCTTT.

This clonotype came up a few times. The chain employs TRBV7-2 and TRBJ1-1, with D possibly matching TRBD1 (6 bases). The germline V gene has CDR1 SGHTA and CDR2 FQGNSA. This CDR3 has 16 amino acids. Deletions cut 2 bases from V and 0 bases from J, with 13 bases between. Here the CDR3 DNA reads TGTGCCAGCAGCTTACCCCTAGGGGGGCTGAACACTGAAGCTTTCTTT. It codes for CASSLPLGGLNTEAFF.

CDR3 amino acids: CSARDQEGAVYGYTF. For the CDR3, the DNA is TGCAGTGCTAGAGATCAAGAGGGGGCGGTCTATGGCTACACCTTC. The V call is TRBV20-1, the J call TRBJ1-2, with 7 nucleotides matching TRBD1. Trimming at V came to 0 bases and at J to 4 bases, leaving 8 bases not matched to a gene. CDR3 size: 15 residues. CDR1 is DFQATT, CDR2 SNEGSKA, per germline (reference sequence).

This chain uses TRBV3-1 with TRBJ2-5; D might be TRBD1 (5 bases). V lost 0 bases to trimming and J lost 6 bases, with 11 bases between them. The CDR3 runs 14 residues. Germline loops: CDR1 LGHDT, CDR2 YNNKEL (reference sequence). CDR3 in DNA: TGTGCCAGCAGCCAAGATAGGCAGGGCAAGACCCAGTACTTC. It codes for CASSQDRQGKTQYF.

This clonotype has just one count. V gene TRBV27 combines with J gene TRBJ2-3; D may be TRBD2 (6 bases). Trimming removed 4 bases from V and 1 base from J, with 12 bases in between. The V gene's germline CDR1 is MNHEY and CDR2 SMNVEV (reference sequence). The CDR3 length is 15 residues. CDR3 nucleotide sequence: TGTGCCAGCAGTTGGCGGGGCCGGGGCACAGATACGCAGTATTTT. Protein product: CASSWRGRGTDTQYF.

V and J are TRBV6-5 and TRBJ1-1; perhaps TRBD1 as D (5 bases). This CDR3 contains 15 residues. V was shortened by 4 bases and J by 1 base, with 13 bases between the two germline ends. Germline V gives CDR1 MNHEY, CDR2 SVGAGI. CDR3 region: CASSLEGIKNTEAFF. The CDR3 DNA sequence: TGTGCCAGCAGTTTGGAGGGGATCAAGAACACTGAAGCTTTCTTT.

This clonotype was seen only once. CDR3 residues: CSAHRVVGETQYF. The CDR3, as DNA: TGCAGTGCCCATAGGGTGGTAGGGGAGACCCAGTACTTC. The chain couples TRBV20-1 to TRBJ2-5; D gene unclear. V gave up 6 bases and J gave up 5 bases, with 16 bases separating them. CDR3 length: 13 residues. Germline lookup yields CDR1 DFQATT and CDR2 SNEGSKA (reference sequence).

This chain links TRBV7-6 with TRBJ2-1; no definite D call. V dropped 4 bases and J dropped 8 bases, with 12 bases sitting between them. Per germline, CDR1 SGHVS and CDR2 FNYEAQ. The CDR3 sequence is 13 residues long. CDR3 loop: CASSSPGSHEQFF. In nucleotides, the CDR3 is TGTGCCAGCAGCTCGCCCGGCAGCCATGAGCAGTTCTTC.

The J gene is TRBJ2-1, the V gene TRBV28; D is ambiguous. Germline CDR1 MDHEN, CDR2 SYDVKM. Trimming stripped 5 bases from V and 13 bases from J, with 15 bases between. The CDR3 contains 12 residues. CDR3: CASSPYSYPQFF. The CDR3 nucleotides read TGTGCCAGCAGTCCATATTCTTATCCCCAGTTCTTC.

The rearrangement joins TRBV28 to TRBJ1-5; 7 nucleotides agree with TRBD1. The CDR3 spans 16 residues. Germline V lookup: CDR1 MDHEN, CDR2 SYDVKM. V lost 7 bases and J lost 4; bases outside the gene matches: 13. The chain's CDR3 is CASIPGAGGMNQPQHF. DNA of the CDR3: TGTGCCAGCATCCCTGGGGCAGGGGGTATGAATCAGCCCCAGCATTTT. Filled out from reference TRBV28 and TRBJ1-5, the complete variable domain reads DVKVTQSSRYLVKRTGEKVFLECVQDMDHENMFWYRQDPGLGLRLIYFSYDVKMKEKGDIPEGYSVSREKKERFSLILESASTNQTSMYLCASIPGAGGMNQPQHFGDGTRLSIL.

J is TRBJ2-7 and V is TRBV13, with D perhaps being TRBD1 or TRBD2 (5 bases each). The germline CDR1 and CDR2 sequences are PRHDT and FYEKMQ (reference sequence). The CDR3 is 15 residues long. V shed 5 bases and J shed 0 bases, with 14 bases lying between them. The CDR3 DNA reads TGTGCCAGCAGCCGAAGGGACGGTAGCTCCTACGAGCAGTACTTC. This gives the protein CASSRRDGSSYEQYF.